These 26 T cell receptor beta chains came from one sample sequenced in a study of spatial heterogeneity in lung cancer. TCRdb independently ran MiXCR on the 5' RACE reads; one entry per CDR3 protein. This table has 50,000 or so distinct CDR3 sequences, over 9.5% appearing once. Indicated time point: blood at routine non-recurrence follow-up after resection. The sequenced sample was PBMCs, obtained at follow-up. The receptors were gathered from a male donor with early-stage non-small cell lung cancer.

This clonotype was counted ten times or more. CDR3 DNA: TGTGCCAGCAGTTACTCGTTCGCAGTCTCGGTTCAAGAGACCCAGTACTTC. This translates into CASSYSFAVSVQETQYF. The V call is TRBV6-5, the J call TRBJ2-5; no reliable D call. The V gene lost 0 bases and the J gene lost 2 bases, with 16 bases spanning the gap. This CDR3 is built from 17 residues. Looked up from germline, CDR1 is MNHEY and CDR2 is SVGAGI.

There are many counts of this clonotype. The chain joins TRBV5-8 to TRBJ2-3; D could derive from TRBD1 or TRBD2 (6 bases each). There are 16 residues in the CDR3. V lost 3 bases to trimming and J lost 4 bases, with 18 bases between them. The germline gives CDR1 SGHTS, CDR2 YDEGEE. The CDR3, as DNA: TGTGCCAGCAGCTCCCCGCCTCCGAGGGGGGCAGATACGCAGTATTTT. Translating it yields CASSSPPPRGADTQYF. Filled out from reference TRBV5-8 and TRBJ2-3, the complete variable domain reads EAGVTQSPTHLIKTRGQQATLRCSPISGHTSVYWYQQALGLGLQFLLWYDEGEERNRGNFPPRFSGRQFPNYSSELNVNALELEDSALYLCASSSPPPRGADTQYFGPGTRLTVL.

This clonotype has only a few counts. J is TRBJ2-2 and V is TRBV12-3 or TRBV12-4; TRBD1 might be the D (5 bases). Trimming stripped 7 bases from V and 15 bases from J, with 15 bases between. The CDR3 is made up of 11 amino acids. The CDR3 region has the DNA TGTGCCAGCACCCGGAAGGGGTCGGTGTTTTTT. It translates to CASTRKGSVFF.

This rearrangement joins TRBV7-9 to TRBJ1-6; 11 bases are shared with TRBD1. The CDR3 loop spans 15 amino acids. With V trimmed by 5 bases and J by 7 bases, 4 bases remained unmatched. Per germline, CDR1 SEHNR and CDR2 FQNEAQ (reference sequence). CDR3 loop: CASSIGQGANSPLHF. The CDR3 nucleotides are TGTGCCAGCAGCATCGGACAGGGGGCCAATTCACCCCTCCACTTT. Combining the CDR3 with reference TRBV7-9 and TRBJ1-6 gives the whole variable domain DTGVSQNPRHKITKRGQNVTFRCDPISEHNRLYWYRQTLGQGPEFLTYFQNEAQLEKSRLLSDRFSAERPKGSFSTLEIQRTEQGDSAMYLCASSIGQGANSPLHFGNGTRLTVT.

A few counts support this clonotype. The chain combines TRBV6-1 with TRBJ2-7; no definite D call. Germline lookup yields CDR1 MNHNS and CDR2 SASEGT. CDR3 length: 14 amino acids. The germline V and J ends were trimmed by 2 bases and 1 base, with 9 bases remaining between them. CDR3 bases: TGTGCCAGCAGTGAACGCTTGGGATCCTACGAGCAGTACTTC. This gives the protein CASSERLGSYEQYF.

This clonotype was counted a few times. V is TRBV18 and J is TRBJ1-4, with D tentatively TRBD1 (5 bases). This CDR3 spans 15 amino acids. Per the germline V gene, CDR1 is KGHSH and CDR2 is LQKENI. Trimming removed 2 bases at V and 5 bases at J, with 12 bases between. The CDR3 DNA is TGTGCCAGCTCACCATATGCAGGGCAGAATGAAAAACTGTTTTTT. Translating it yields CASSPYAGQNEKLFF.

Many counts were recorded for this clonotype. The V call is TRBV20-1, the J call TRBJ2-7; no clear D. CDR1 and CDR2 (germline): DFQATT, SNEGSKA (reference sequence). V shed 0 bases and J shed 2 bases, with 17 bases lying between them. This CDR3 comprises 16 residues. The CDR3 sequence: CSARDRRLLLTYEQYF. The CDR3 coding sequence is TGCAGTGCTAGAGATAGGAGATTGCTCCTTACCTACGAGCAGTACTTC.

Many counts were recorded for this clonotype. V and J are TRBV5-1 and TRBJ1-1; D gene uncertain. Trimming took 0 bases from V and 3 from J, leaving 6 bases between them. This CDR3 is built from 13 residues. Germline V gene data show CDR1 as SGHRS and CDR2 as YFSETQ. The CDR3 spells CASSLARYTEAFF. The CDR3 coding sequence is TGCGCCAGCAGCTTGGCACGGTACACTGAAGCTTTCTTT.

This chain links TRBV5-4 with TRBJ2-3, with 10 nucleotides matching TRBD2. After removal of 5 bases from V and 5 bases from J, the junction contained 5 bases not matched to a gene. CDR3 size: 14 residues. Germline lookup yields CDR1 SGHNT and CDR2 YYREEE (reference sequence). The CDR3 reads CASSPSGGGDTQYF. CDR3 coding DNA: TGTGCCAGCAGTCCTAGCGGGGGTGGAGATACGCAGTATTTT. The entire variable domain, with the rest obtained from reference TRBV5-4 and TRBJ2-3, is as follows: ETGVTQSPTHLIKTRGQQVTLRCSSQSGHNTVSWYQQALGQGPQFIFQYYREEENGRGNFPPRFSGLQFPNYSSELNVNALELDDSALYLCASSPSGGGDTQYFGPGTRLTVL.

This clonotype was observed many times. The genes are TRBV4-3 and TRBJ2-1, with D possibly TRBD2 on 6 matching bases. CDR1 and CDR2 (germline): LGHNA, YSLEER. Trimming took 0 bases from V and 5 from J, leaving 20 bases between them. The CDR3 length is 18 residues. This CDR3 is CASSQDRNKRGYNNEQFF. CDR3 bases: TGCGCCAGCAGCCAAGATCGGAACAAACGGGGGTATAACAATGAGCAGTTCTTC.

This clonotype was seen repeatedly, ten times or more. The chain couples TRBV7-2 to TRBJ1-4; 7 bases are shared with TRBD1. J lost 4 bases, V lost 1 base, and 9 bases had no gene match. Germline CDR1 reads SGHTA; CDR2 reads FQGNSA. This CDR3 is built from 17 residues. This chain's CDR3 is CASSLGQPGQHNEKLFF. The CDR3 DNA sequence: TGTGCCAGCAGCTTAGGGCAACCGGGACAGCATAATGAAAAACTGTTTTTT.

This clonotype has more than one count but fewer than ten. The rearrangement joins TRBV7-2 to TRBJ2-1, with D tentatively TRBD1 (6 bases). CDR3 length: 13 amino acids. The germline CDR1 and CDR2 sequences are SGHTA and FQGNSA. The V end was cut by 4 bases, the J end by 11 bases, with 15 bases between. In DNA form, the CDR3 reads TGTGCCAGCAGCTCCCGGGACAACTCCAAGCAGTTCTTC. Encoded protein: CASSSRDNSKQFF.

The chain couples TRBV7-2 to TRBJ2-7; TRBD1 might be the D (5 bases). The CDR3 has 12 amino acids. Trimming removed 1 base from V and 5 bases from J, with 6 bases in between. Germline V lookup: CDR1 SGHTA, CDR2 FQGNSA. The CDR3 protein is CASSLGGHEQYF. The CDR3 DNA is TGTGCCAGCAGCTTAGGGGGCCACGAGCAGTACTTC.

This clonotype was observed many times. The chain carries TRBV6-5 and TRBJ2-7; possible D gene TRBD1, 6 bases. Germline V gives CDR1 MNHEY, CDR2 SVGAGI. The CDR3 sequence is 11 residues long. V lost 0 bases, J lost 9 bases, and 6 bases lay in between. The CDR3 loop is CASSYSGGQYF. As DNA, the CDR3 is TGTGCCAGCAGTTACTCAGGGGGGCAGTACTTC.

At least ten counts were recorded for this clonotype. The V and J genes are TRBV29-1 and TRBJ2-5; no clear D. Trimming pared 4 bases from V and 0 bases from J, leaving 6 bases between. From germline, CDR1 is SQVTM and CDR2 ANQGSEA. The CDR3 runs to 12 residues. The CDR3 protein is CSVGQDQETQYF. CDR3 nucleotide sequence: TGCAGCGTTGGCCAGGACCAAGAGACCCAGTACTTC. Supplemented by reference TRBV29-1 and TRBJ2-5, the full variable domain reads SAVISQKPSRDICQRGTSLTIQCQVDSQVTMMFWYRQQPGQSLTLIATANQGSEATYESGFVIDKFPISRPNLTFSTLTVSNMSPEDSSIYLCSVGQDQETQYFGPGTRLLVL.

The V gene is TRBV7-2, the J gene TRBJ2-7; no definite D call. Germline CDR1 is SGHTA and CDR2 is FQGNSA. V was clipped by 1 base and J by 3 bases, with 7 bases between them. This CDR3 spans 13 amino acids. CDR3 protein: CASSLGWGYEQYF. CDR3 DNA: TGTGCCAGCAGCTTAGGTTGGGGCTACGAGCAGTACTTC.

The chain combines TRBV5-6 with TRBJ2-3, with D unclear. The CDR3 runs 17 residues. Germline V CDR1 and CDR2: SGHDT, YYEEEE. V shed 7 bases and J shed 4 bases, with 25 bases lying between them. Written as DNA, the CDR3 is TGTGCCAGCGACCGCCAGGTCCCGAGAAACCCCTCAGATACGCAGTATTTT. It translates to CASDRQVPRNPSDTQYF.

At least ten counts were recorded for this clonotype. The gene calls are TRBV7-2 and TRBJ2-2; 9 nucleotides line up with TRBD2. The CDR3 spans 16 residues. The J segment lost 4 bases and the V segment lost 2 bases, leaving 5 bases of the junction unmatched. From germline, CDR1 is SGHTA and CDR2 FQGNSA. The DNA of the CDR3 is TGTGCCAGCAGCTTAAGAGCGGGGGGCATCACCGGGGAGCTGTTTTTT. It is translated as CASSLRAGGITGELFF.

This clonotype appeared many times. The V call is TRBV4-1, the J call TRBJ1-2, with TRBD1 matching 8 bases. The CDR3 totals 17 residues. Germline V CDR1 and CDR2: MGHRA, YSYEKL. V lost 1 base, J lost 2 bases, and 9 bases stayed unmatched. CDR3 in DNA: TGCGCCAGCAGCCAAGGTCGAGGACAGGGCCCAAACTATGGCTACACCTTC. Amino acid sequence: CASSQGRGQGPNYGYTF.

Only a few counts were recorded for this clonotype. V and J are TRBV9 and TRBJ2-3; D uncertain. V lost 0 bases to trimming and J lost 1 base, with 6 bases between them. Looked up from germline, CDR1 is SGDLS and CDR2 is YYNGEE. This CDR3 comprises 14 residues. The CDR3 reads CASSVDSRTDTQYF. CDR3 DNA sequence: TGTGCCAGCAGCGTAGACTCCCGCACAGATACGCAGTATTTT.

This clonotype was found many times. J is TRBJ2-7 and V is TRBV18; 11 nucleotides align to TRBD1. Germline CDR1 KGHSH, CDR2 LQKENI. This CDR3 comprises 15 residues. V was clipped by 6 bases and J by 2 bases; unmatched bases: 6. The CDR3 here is CASSLAGQGAYEQYF. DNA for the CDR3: TGTGCCAGCTCCCTTGCGGGACAGGGGGCCTACGAGCAGTACTTC.

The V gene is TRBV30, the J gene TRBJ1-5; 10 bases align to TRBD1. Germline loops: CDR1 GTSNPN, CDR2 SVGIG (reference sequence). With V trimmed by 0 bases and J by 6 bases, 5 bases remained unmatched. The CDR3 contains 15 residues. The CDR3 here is CAWSVGTGAVQPQHF. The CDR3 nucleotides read TGTGCCTGGAGTGTAGGGACAGGGGCTGTTCAGCCCCAGCATTTT.

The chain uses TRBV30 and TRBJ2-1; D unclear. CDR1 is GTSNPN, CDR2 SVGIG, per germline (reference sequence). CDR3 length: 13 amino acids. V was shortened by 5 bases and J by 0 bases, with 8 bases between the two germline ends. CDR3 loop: CAWGLGSYNEQFF. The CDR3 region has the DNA TGTGCCTGGGGGCTTGGCTCCTACAATGAGCAGTTCTTC.

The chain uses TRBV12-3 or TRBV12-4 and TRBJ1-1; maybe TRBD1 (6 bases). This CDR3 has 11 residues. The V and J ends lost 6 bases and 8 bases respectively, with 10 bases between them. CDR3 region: CASRNREEAFF. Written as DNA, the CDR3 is TGTGCCAGCAGAAACAGGGAGGAAGCTTTCTTT.

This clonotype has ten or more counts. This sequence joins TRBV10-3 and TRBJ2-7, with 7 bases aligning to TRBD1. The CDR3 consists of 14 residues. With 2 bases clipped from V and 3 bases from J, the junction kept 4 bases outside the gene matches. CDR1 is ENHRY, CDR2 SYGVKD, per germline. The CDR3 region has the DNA TGTGCCATCAGTGAGCCCAGACAGGGCTACGAGCAGTACTTC. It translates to CAISEPRQGYEQYF.

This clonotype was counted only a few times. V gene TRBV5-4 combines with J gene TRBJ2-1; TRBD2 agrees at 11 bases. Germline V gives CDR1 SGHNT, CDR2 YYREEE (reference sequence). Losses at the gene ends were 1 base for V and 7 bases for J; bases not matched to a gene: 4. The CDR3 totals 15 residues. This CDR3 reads CASSLPTSGKNEQFF. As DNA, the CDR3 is TGTGCCAGCAGCTTGCCGACTAGCGGGAAAAATGAGCAGTTCTTC.